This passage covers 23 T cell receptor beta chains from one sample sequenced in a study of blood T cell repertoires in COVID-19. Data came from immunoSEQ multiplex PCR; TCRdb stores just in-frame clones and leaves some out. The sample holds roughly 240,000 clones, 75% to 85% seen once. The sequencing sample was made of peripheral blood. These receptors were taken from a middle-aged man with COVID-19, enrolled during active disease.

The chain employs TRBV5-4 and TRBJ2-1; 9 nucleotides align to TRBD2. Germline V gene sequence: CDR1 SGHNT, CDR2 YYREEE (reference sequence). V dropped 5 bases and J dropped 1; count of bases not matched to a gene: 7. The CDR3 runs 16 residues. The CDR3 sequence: CASSSSTSGSYNEQFF. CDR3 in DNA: TGTGCCAGCAGTTCGTCGACTAGCGGTTCCTACAATGAGCAGTTCTTC.

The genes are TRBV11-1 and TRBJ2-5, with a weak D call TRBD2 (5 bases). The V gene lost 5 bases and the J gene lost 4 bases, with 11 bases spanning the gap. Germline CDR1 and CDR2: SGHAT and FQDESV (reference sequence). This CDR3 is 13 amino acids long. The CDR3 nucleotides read TGTGCCAGCAGCACGATAGGAGGAGAGACCCAGTACTTC. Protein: CASSTIGGETQYF.

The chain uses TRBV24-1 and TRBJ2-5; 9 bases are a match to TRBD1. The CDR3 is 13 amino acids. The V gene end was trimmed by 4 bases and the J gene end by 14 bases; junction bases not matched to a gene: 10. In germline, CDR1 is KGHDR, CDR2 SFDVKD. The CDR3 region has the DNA TGTGCCACCAGTGAATCGCTCGGGACAGGGACCTACTTC. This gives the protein CATSESLGTGTYF.

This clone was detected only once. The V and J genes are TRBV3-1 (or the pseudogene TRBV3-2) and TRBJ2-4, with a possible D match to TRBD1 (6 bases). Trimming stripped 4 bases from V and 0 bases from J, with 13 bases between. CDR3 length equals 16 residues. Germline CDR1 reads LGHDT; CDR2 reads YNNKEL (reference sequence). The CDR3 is CASSPSGGKAKNIQYF. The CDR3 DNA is TGTGCCAGCAGCCCCTCTGGGGGCAAAGCCAAAAACATTCAGTACTTC.

CDR3 coding DNA: TGTGCCAGCAGCTTAGTTCCACAGGGGTCCACTGAAGCTTTCTTT. Translating gives CASSLVPQGSTEAFF. The genes are TRBV7-6 and TRBJ1-1, with 7 bases identical to TRBD1. J gave up 4 bases and V 1 base, and 6 bases lay outside the gene matches. Germline values: CDR1 SGHVS, CDR2 FNYEAQ. This CDR3 comprises 15 residues.

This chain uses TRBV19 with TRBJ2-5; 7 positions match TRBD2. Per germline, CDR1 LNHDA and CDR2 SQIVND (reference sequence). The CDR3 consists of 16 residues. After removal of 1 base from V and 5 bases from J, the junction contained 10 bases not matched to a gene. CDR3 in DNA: TGTGCCAGTAGTATAGCCCCGGGAGGCGGGGTGGAGACCCAGTACTTC. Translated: CASSIAPGGGVETQYF.

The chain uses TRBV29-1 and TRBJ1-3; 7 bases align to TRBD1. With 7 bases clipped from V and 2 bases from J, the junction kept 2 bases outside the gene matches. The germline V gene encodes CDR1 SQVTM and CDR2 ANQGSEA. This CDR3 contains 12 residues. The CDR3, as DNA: TGCAGCGCAGGGGGAACTGGAAACACCATATATTTT. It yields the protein CSAGGTGNTIYF.

DNA of the CDR3: TGTGCCAGCAGCTTAATGGTAGCGGGGCGCAACTACGAGCAGTACTTC. Translating it yields CASSLMVAGRNYEQYF. This chain connects TRBV7-6 to TRBJ2-7; 8 bases agree with TRBD2. The V and J ends lost 2 bases and 3 bases, in that order; junction bases with no gene match: 9. From germline, CDR1 is SGHVS and CDR2 FNYEAQ. CDR3 length: 16 residues.

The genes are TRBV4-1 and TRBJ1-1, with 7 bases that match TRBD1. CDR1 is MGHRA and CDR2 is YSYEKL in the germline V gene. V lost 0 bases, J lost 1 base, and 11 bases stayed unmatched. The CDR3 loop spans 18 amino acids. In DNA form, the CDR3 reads TGCGCCAGCAGCCAAGATCGGCTGGAGGGGGCTTGGAACACTGAAGCTTTCTTT. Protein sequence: CASSQDRLEGAWNTEAFF.

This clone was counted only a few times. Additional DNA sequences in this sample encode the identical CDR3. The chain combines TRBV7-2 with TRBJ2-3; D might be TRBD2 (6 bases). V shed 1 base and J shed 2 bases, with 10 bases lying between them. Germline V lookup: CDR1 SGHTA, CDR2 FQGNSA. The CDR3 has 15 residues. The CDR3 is CASSLGGLLTDTQYF. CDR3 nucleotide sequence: TGTGCCAGCAGCTTAGGTGGACTACTCACAGATACGCAGTATTTT.

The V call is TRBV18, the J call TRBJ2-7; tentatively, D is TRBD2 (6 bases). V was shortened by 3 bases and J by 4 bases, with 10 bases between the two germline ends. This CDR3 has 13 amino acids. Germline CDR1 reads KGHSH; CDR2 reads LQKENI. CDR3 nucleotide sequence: TGTGCCAGCTCACCGGGACTTCCTTACGAGCAGTACTTC. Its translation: CASSPGLPYEQYF.

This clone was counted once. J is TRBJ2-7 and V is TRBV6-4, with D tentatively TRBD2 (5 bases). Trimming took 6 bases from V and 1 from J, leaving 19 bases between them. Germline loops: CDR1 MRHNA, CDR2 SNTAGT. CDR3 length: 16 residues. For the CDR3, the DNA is TGTGCCAGCAGGCCGGATTGGACTCGAACGTCCTACGAGCAGTACTTC. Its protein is CASRPDWTRTSYEQYF.

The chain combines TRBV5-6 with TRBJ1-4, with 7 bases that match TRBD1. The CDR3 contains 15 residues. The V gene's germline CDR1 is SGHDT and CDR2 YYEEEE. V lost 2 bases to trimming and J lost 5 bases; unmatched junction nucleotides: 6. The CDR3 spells CASSFQGQRNEKLFF. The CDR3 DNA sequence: TGTGCCAGCAGCTTTCAGGGACAGAGAAATGAAAAACTGTTTTTT.

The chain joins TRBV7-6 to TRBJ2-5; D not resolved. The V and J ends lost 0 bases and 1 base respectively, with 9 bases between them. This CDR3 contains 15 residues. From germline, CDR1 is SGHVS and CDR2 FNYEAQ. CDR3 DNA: TGTGCCAGCAGCTTAGCGGCGGCAGTCCAAGAGACCCAGTACTTC. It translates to CASSLAAAVQETQYF.

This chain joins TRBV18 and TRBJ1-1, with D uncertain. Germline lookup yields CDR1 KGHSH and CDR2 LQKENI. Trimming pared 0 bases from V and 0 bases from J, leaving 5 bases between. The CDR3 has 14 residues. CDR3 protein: CASSPPSVNTEAFF. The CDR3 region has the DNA TGTGCCAGCTCACCACCGTCCGTGAACACTGAAGCTTTCTTT.

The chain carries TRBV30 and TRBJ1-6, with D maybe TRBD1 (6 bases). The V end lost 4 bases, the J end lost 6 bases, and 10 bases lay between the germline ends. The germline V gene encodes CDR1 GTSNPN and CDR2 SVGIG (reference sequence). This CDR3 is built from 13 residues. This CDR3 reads CAWTVQGNSPLHF. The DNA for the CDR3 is TGTGCCTGGACCGTACAGGGTAATTCACCCCTCCACTTT.

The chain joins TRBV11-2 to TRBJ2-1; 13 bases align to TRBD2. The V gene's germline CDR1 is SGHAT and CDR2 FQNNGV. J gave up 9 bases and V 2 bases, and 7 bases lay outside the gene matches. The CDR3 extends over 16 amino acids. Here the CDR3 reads CASSLHRTSGGFEQFF. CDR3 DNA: TGTGCCAGCAGCTTACATCGGACTAGCGGGGGATTTGAGCAGTTCTTC.

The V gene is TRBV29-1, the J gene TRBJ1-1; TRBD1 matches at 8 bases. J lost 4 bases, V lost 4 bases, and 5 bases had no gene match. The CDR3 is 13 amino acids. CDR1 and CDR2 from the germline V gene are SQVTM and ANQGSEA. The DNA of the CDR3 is TGCAGCGTTGCCGGGACAGGCGCCACTGAAGCTTTCTTT. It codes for CSVAGTGATEAFF. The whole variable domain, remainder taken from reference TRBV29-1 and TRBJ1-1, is SAVISQKPSRDICQRGTSLTIQCQVDSQVTMMFWYRQQPGQSLTLIATANQGSEATYESGFVIDKFPISRPNLTFSTLTVSNMSPEDSSIYLCSVAGTGATEAFFGQGTRLTVV.

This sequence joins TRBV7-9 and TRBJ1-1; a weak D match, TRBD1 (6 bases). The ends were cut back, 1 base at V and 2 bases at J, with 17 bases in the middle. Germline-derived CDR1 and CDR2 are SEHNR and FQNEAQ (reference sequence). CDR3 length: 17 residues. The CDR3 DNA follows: TGTGCCAGCAGCTTAGATCGGGGGGCTCAAGCTAACACTGAAGCTTTCTTT. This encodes CASSLDRGAQANTEAFF.

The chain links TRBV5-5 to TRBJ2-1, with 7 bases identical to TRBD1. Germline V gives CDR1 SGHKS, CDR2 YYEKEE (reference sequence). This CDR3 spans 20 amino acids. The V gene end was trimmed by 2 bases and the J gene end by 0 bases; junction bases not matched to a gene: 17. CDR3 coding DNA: TGTGCCAGCAGCTTTAATAGTCAGGCAGGGGGTAAGAGCTCCTACAATGAGCAGTTCTTC. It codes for CASSFNSQAGGKSSYNEQFF. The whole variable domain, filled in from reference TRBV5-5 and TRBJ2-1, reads DAGVTQSPTHLIKTRGQQVTLRCSPISGHKSVSWYQQVLGQGPQFIFQYYEKEERGRGNFPDRFSARQFPNYSSELNVNALLLGDSALYLCASSFNSQAGGKSSYNEQFFGPGTRLTVL.

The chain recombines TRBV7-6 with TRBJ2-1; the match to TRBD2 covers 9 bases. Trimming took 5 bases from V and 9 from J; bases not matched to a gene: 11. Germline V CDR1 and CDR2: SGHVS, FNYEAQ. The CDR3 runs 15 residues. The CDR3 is CASSQMGRGGLEQFF. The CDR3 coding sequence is TGTGCCAGCAGCCAAATGGGGCGGGGGGGCCTTGAGCAGTTCTTC.

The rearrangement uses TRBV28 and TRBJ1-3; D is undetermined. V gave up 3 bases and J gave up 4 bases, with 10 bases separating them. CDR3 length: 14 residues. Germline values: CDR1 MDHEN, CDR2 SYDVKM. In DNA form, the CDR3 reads TGTGCCAGCAGTTTTTCGAGGAGGGGAAACACCATATATTTT. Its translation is CASSFSRRGNTIYF. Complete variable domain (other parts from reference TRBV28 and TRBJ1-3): DVKVTQSSRYLVKRTGEKVFLECVQDMDHENMFWYRQDPGLGLRLIYFSYDVKMKEKGDIPEGYSVSREKKERFSLILESASTNQTSMYLCASSFSRRGNTIYFGEGSWLTVV.

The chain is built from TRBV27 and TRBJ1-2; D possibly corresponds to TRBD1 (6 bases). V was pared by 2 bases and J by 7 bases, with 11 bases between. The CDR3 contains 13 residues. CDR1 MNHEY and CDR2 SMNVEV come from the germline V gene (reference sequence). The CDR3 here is CASSLGGAVGYTF. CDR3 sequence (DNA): TGTGCCAGCAGTTTAGGGGGGGCGGTTGGCTACACCTTC.